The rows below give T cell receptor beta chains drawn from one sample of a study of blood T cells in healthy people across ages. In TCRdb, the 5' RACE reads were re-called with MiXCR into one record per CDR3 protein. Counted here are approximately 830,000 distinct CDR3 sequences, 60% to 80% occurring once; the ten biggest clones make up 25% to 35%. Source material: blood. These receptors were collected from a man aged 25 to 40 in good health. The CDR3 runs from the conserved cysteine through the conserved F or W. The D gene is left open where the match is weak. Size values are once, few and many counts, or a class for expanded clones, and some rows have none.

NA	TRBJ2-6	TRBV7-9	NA	TGTGCCAGCCGACATGTTTCTAACTCTGGGGCCAACGTCCTGACTTTC	CASRHVSNSGANVLTF
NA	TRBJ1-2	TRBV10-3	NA	TGTGCCATCACCGGGACCTATGGCTACACCTTC	CAITGTYGYTF
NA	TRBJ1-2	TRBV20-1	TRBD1	TGCAGTCCGGGACAGGGAGGTAGTGGCTACACCTTC	CSPGQGGSGYTF
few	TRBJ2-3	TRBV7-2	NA	TGTGCCAGCAGCTTAGAGGGGCCAGTCACGACAGATACGCAGTATTTT	CASSLEGPVTTDTQYF
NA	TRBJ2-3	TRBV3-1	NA	TGTGCCAGCAGCCCTCTGATCCCAAGCACAGATACGCAGTATTTT	CASSPLIPSTDTQYF
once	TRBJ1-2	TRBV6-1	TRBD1	TGTGCCAGCAGCGAAGCCTGGACAGGGCTTAACTATGGCTACACCTTC	CASSEAWTGLNYGYTF
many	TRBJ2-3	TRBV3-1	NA	TGTGCCAGCAGCCAATGGACAGATACGCAGTATTTT	CASSQWTDTQYF
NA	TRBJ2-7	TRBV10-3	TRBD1	TGTGCCACCAAACCGGGACAGGGTACCTACGAGCAGTACTTC	CATKPGQGTYEQYF
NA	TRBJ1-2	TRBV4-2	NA	TGTGCCAGCAGCCAAGGGGTGGGACCCGGAGGGTCCGGCTACACCTTC	CASSQGVGPGGSGYTF
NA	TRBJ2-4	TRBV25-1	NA	TGTGCCAGCAGTGATCCTACACCAGGGAGCGGGCAGTACTTC	CASSDPTPGSGQYF
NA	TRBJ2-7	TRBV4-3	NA	TGCGCCAGCAGCCAGATAAGAGGGGGTCTCCACGAGCAGTACTTC	CASSQIRGGLHEQYF
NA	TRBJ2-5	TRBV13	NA	TGTGCCAGCAGCTTAAGGACATATCAAGAGACCCAGTACTTC	CASSLRTYQETQYF
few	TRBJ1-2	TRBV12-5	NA	TGTGCTAGTGGTTTTGGTCGGGGGGCCAGCTATGGCTACACCTTC	CASGFGRGASYGYTF
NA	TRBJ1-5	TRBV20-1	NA	TGCAGTGCTAGAGATCCGGGGGGCTATCAGCCCCAGCATTTT	CSARDPGGYQPQHF
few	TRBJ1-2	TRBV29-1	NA	TGCAGCGTTTACGGCTATGGCTACACCTTC	CSVYGYGYTF
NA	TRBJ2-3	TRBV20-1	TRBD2	TGCAGTGCTAGAGATGGGGGGACTAGTGCAGATACGCAGTATTTT	CSARDGGTSADTQYF
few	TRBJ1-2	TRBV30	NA	TGTGCCTGGAGTGTACGAGGGCTCGGCTACACCTTC	CAWSVRGLGYTF